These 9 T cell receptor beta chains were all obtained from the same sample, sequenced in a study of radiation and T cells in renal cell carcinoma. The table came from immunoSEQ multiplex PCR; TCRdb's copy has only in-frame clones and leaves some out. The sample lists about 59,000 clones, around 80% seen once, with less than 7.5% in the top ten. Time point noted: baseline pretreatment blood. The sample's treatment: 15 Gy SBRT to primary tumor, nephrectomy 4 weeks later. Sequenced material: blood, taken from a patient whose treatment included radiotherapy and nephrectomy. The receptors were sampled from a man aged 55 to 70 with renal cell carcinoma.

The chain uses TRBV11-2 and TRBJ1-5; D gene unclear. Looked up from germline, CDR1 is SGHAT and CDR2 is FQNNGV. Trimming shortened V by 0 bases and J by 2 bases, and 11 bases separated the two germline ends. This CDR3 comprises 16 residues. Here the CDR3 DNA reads TGTGCCAGCAGCTTAGATGTGCCAAGGGGCAATCAGCCCCAGCATTTT. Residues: CASSLDVPRGNQPQHF.

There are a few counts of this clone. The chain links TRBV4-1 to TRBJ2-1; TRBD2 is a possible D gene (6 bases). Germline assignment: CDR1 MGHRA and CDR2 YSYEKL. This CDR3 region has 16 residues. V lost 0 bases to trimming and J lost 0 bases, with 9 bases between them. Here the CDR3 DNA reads TGCGCCAGCAGCCAAGAGGGACTCCTCTCCTACAATGAGCAGTTCTTC. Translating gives CASSQEGLLSYNEQFF.

CDR3 sequence: CASRSGLAGTDTQYF. The CDR3 DNA sequence: TGTGCCAGCAGGTCCGGACTAGCGGGCACAGATACGCAGTATTTT. The chain links TRBV6-5 to TRBJ2-3; 10 bases are a match to TRBD2. The CDR3 is made up of 15 amino acids. Germline V gene lookup returns CDR1 MNHEY and CDR2 SVGAGI. The V segment lost 6 bases and the J segment 1 base; nucleotides outside the gene matches: 4.

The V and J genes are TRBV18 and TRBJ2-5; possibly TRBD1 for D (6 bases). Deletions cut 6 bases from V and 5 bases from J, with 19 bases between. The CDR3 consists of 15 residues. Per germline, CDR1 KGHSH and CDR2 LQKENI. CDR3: CASSRRQESGETQYF. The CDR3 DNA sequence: TGTGCCAGCTCTCGTCGACAGGAATCGGGGGAGACCCAGTACTTC.

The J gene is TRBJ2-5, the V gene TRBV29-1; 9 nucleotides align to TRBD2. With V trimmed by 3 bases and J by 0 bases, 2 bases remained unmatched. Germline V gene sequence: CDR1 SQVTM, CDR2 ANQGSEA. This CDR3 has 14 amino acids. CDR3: CSVEASGDQETQYF. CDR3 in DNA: TGCAGCGTTGAGGCTAGCGGGGACCAAGAGACCCAGTACTTC. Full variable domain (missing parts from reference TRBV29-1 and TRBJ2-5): SAVISQKPSRDICQRGTSLTIQCQVDSQVTMMFWYRQQPGQSLTLIATANQGSEATYESGFVIDKFPISRPNLTFSTLTVSNMSPEDSSIYLCSVEASGDQETQYFGPGTRLLVL.

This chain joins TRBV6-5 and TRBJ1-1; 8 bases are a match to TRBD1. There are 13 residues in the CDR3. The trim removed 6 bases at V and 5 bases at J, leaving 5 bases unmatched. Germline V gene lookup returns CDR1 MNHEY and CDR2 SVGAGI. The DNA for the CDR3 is TGTGCCAGCAGGGACAGGGTAGGAACTGAAGCTTTCTTT. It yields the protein CASRDRVGTEAFF.

The CDR3 bases are TGTGCCAGCAGCTTAGCGGGGACAGGTCATGGCTACACCTTC. It encodes CASSLAGTGHGYTF. This chain connects TRBV7-9 to TRBJ1-2; TRBD1 matches at 8 bases. The trim removed 0 bases at V and 6 bases at J, leaving 3 bases unmatched. The CDR3 length is 14 residues. Germline lookup yields CDR1 SEHNR and CDR2 FQNEAQ (reference sequence).

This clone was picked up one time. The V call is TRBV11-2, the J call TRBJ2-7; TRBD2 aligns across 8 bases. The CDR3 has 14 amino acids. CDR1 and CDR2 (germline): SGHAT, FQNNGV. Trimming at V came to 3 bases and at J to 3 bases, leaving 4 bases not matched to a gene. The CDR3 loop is CASSFQRESYEQYF. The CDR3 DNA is TGTGCCAGCAGCTTCCAGCGGGAGAGCTACGAGCAGTACTTC.

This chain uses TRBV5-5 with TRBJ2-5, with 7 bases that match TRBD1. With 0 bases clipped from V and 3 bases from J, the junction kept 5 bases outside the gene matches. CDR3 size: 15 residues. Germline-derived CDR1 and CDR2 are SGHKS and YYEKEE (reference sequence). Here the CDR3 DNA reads TGTGCCAGCAGCTTGGATTGGACAGGAAAAGAGACCCAGTACTTC. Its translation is CASSLDWTGKETQYF. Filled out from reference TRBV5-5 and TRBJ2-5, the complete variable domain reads DAGVTQSPTHLIKTRGQQVTLRCSPISGHKSVSWYQQVLGQGPQFIFQYYEKEERGRGNFPDRFSARQFPNYSSELNVNALLLGDSALYLCASSLDWTGKETQYFGPGTRLLVL.